This note documents a single T cell receptor (beta chain) sequence. This clonotype was found a few times. Its antigen target is currently unknown. Per-nucleotide qualities are absent, and no much larger clonotype sits a single base away. V is trimmed back by 6 bases and J by 4 bases, and the junction contains 6 bases that no gene match accounts for. As encoded in the germline V gene (reference sequence), CDR1 is DFQATT while CDR2 is SNEGSKA. The CDR3 measures 12 amino acids from cysteine to phenylalanine. Solely the CDR3 DNA is kept, with 36 bases framed from the first base. Libraries were constructed by PCR. The sequencer listed for this sample is Illumina HiSeq 2500. To normalize quantification of the TCRbeta repertoire, the TCR libraries were built with molecular barcoding that relied on unique molecular identifiers. Clones were called with MiXCR by TCRdb after fastp trimmed the public reads at Q25, and only in-frame beta chains were retained. Each CDR3 protein appears once, grouped with its most common genes and DNA. This sample lists 140,000 or so distinct CDR3 sequences; around 10% were detected once. Around 18% of the sample is taken by the ten largest.

Interpreted using the paper, the treatment or condition label stands for: allogeneic hematopoietic cell transplantation with graft depleted of TCRalphabeta T cells and CD19 B cells. The transplant recipients were children given TCRalphabeta/CD19-depleted allogeneic hematopoietic cell grafts. The data are from a study of T-cell reconstitution after alpha-beta-depleted transplantation in children (dated by TCRdb to between 2015 and 2016). General notes on the study: T-cell immune reconstitution after TCRalphabeta/CD19-depleted allogeneic hematopoietic cell transplantation in children was quantitatively tracked in the study by means of TCR repertoire profiling. Study-level results and caveats: Hyperexpanded clone frequencies declined over subsequent months; after one year, T-cell counts and TCRbeta diversity were mostly attributed to newly produced T cells. In some patients, the high TCRbeta diversity seen at day 60 was put down to recipient T cells and intrathymic progenitors that had survived conditioning. The apparently early recovery of alphabetaT-cell counts about two months after transplant reportedly depended on only several hundred rapidly expanded clones that came from non-depleted graft cells.

This sequence originates from a female patient aged 2 to 10 who had a stem cell transplant for congenital amegakaryocytic thrombocytopenia, so the T cells may come from the graft donor. This material consisted of PBMCs, mostly from graft donor cells, taken 180 days after TCRalphabeta/CD19-depleted stem cell transplant. The V gene is TRBV20-1 and the J gene is TRBJ2-7; 7 junctional bases match TRBD2. The sequence in DNA is TGCAGTGCCCGGCTGCGGGGGTACGAGCAGTACTTC. This yields the protein CSARLRGYEQYF.